One sample yielded the 5 T cell receptor beta chains listed below, sequenced in a study of spatial heterogeneity in lung cancer. Each CDR3 protein gets one entry after TCRdb re-called the 5' RACE reads with MiXCR. The table lists some 38,000 distinct CDR3 sequences, 6.5% to 9.5% of them singletons. Specified time point: sample taken at primary tumor resection. The sequencing here drew on PBMCs, taken at surgery. The receptor source for this set is a male donor with early-stage non-small cell lung cancer.

There are many counts of this clonotype. This rearrangement joins TRBV21-1 to TRBJ2-4. TRBV21-1 is a listed pseudogene. The CDR3 sequence is 17 residues long. The CDR3 sequence: CASSKREEIIAKNIQYF. Here the CDR3 DNA reads TGTGCCAGCAGCAAAAGAGAAGAGATAATAGCCAAAAACATTCAGTACTTC.

The chain links TRBV20-1 to TRBJ1-1; the D is unclear. CDR1 DFQATT and CDR2 SNEGSKA come from the germline V gene (reference sequence). CDR3 length: 12 residues. Between the trimmed V and J ends, which lost 6 bases and 1 base, there was a span of 9 bases. The DNA for the CDR3 is TGCAGTGCGGCCGGGAAGAACACTGAAGCTTTCTTT. Its protein product is CSAAGKNTEAFF.

This clonotype was counted at least ten times. This chain uses TRBV4-1 with TRBJ1-1; TRBD1 agrees at 11 bases. The CDR3 is 16 amino acids. In germline, CDR1 is MGHRA, CDR2 YSYEKL. V dropped 1 base and J dropped 6; count of bases not matched to a gene: 7. The CDR3 region has the DNA TGCGCCAGCAGCCAAGCTTCCGGACAGGGGGCCTCTGAAGCTTTCTTT. The encoded protein is CASSQASGQGASEAFF.

This clonotype was counted many times. The J gene is TRBJ1-1, the V gene TRBV19; possible D gene TRBD1, 6 bases. The V end lost 1 base, the J end lost 7 bases, and 13 bases lay between the germline ends. Germline V CDR1 and CDR2: LNHDA, SQIVND (reference sequence). This CDR3 is built from 14 residues. CDR3 nucleotide sequence: TGTGCCAGTAGTATAGGTACAGGGTACGTTGAAGCTTTCTTT. This sequence encodes CASSIGTGYVEAFF.

The chain links TRBV6-6 to TRBJ2-7, with TRBD1 matching 8 bases. The V gene end was trimmed by 8 bases and the J gene end by 7 bases; junction bases not matched to a gene: 7. CDR3 size: 12 residues. Per germline, CDR1 MNHNY and CDR2 SVGAGI (reference sequence). The CDR3 spells CASSQGAGEQYV. The DNA for the CDR3 is TGTGCCAGCTCGCAGGGGGCTGGTGAGCAGTACGTC.